These 10 T cell receptor beta chains originate from one sample sequenced in a study of shared clonotypes between healthy human individuals. The protocol was immunoSEQ multiplex PCR, while the TCRdb copy is restricted to in-frame clones and leaves out a portion. This sample has approximately 2.5 million clones, with 80% to 95% found just once. The sample was naive CD4+ T cells from PBMCs. Sample subset: CD45RA+ positively selected. All receptors derive from a man aged 18 to 30 in good health. Some clones in this sample may be carry-over from other donors' samples.

V usage is TRBV7-2 and J usage is TRBJ2-1; TRBD2 might be the D (7 bases). Germline CDR1 reads SGHTA; CDR2 reads FQGNSA. The CDR3 runs to 15 residues. With 8 bases removed from V and 6 bases from J, the gap between germline ends came to 20 bases. For the CDR3, the DNA is TGTGCCAGCTCTGTGGGGGGGGCCCTATCCAATGAGCAGTTCTTC. Translated: CASSVGGALSNEQFF.

Notes on this clone: Different DNA sequences within this sample yield the same CDR3. The chain carries TRBV4-2 and TRBJ2-6; D gene uncertain. V gave up 2 bases and J gave up 2 bases, with 4 bases separating them. Germline V gene lookup returns CDR1 LGHNA and CDR2 YNFKEQ. This CDR3 is built from 14 residues. CDR3 sequence: CASSQRAGANVLTF. The DNA of the CDR3 is TGTGCCAGCAGCCAAAGGGCTGGGGCCAACGTCCTGACTTTC.

This chain uses TRBV7-9 with TRBJ2-7; D may be TRBD1 (6 bases). Trimming left V 5 bases short and J 3 bases short, with 11 bases between. The CDR3 is 13 amino acids. Germline-derived CDR1 and CDR2 are SEHNR and FQNEAQ (reference sequence). CDR3 protein: CASSQGKGYEQYF. The CDR3 DNA reads TGTGCCAGCAGCCAGGGGAAGGGCTACGAGCAGTACTTC.

This chain joins TRBV5-6 and TRBJ1-2, with D tentatively TRBD1 (6 bases). Germline V gene sequence: CDR1 SGHDT, CDR2 YYEEEE. The CDR3 sequence is 16 residues long. The ends were cut back, 4 bases at V and 0 bases at J, with 16 bases in the middle. The CDR3 nucleotides are TGTGCCAGCAGCGCGAGGGCAGGGGTGGCTAACTATGGCTACACCTTC. It codes for CASSARAGVANYGYTF.

The V call is TRBV27, the J call TRBJ2-6, with TRBD1 matching 11 bases. Germline trimming cut 2 bases from V and 3 bases from J; bases unmatched to any gene: 9. This CDR3 is 19 amino acids long. Germline CDR1 reads MNHEY; CDR2 reads SMNVEV (reference sequence). The CDR3 DNA follows: TGTGCCAGCAGTTTAAGCCCTAGGGACAGGGGGATTGGGGCCAACGTCCTGACTTTC. Protein sequence: CASSLSPRDRGIGANVLTF.

The chain has TRBV19 and TRBJ1-5; D unresolved. Germline assignment: CDR1 LNHDA and CDR2 SQIVND (reference sequence). V was clipped by 0 bases and J by 7 bases, with 7 bases between them. CDR3 length: 13 residues. In DNA, the CDR3 is TGTGCCAGTAGTATAGAGGGTAGCCAGCCCCAGCATTTT. Protein: CASSIEGSQPQHF. Variable domain in full (rest from reference TRBV19 and TRBJ1-5): DGGITQSPKYLFRKEGQNVTLSCEQNLNHDAMYWYRQDPGQGLRLIYYSQIVNDFQKGDIAEGYSVSREKKESFPLTVTSAQKNPTAFYLCASSIEGSQPQHFGDGTRLSIL.

This chain links TRBV27 with TRBJ1-4; D is undetermined. This CDR3 has 16 residues. Trimming took 4 bases from V and 0 from J, leaving 12 bases between them. Germline CDR1 is MNHEY and CDR2 is SMNVEV (reference sequence). The CDR3: CASSSNQLTTNEKLFF. CDR3 coding DNA: TGTGCCAGCAGTTCAAATCAGCTTACAACTAATGAAAAACTGTTTTTT.

The genes are TRBV19 and TRBJ2-1, with TRBD2 matching over 13 bases. The CDR3 spans 16 residues. Trimming removed 3 bases from V and 4 bases from J; junction bases left unmatched: 3. CDR1 is LNHDA and CDR2 is SQIVND in the germline V gene (reference sequence). CDR3 sequence (DNA): TGTGCCAGTAGTATGGTACTAGCGGGAGGGTACAATGAGCAGTTCTTC. Residues: CASSMVLAGGYNEQFF.

V is TRBV15 and J is TRBJ2-1, with 7 bases fitting TRBD2. Germline CDR1 and CDR2: LNHNV and YYDKDF (reference sequence). CDR3 length: 18 amino acids. The junction had 9 bases not matched to a gene; V was cut back by 0 bases and J by 1 base. Here the CDR3 DNA reads TGTGCCACCAGCAGAGATTTACGGGCGGGAGTATCCTACAATGAGCAGTTCTTC. This codes for CATSRDLRAGVSYNEQFF.

V gene TRBV11-2 combines with J gene TRBJ1-2; 8 nucleotides match TRBD1. CDR3 length: 14 amino acids. Germline assignment: CDR1 SGHAT and CDR2 FQNNGV. With V trimmed by 0 bases and J by 4 bases, 1 base remained unmatched. The chain's CDR3 is CASSLETGGYGYTF. DNA of the CDR3: TGTGCCAGCAGCTTAGAAACAGGGGGCTATGGCTACACCTTC.